Here is one TCR beta chain with its context. Its antigen is still unknown. Base qualities are not at hand, and no much larger clone is one base apart. Collaborating institutions collected whole blood in K2EDTA tubes following their own protocols. For TCRbeta analysis, collaborators shipped samples as frozen whole blood, isolated PBMCs, or DNA extracted from either of those sample types. This specimen belongs to a study of blood T cell repertoires in COVID-19 (TCRdb year 2020). For context, the study as a whole: Samples covering the acute and convalescent phases of COVID-19 were provided by collaborators in the United States, Italy and Spain. The sample metadata nearly always contained a de-identified subject ID, COVID-19 status, age in years and sex. The material from the prospective study consisted of cDNA or gDNA derived from T cells, B-cell-depleted T cells, or PBMCs. Samples came from the ongoing ImmuneRACE study (first 160 participants) plus 1,254 subjects from 6 global collaborators. The repertoires were released in a freely available public database intended as a resource for research on the immune response to SARS-CoV-2. Where HLA class I and class II types were available, the types were taken from metadata supplied by the sample provider, not from assay-based typing. Deeply sampled blood TCRbeta repertoires from subjects exposed to, actively infected with, or recovered from COVID-19 were included in the dataset. Results the study describes overall, beyond this receptor: The quantity of clinical and demographic metadata differed by source and by participant and was supplied without curation.

TCRbeta CDR3 regions were amplified from genomic DNA by means of the immunoSEQ Assay, a bias-controlled multiplex PCR. The original methods were these. The number of nucleated cells in each sample was estimated from the amplification of reference gene primers within the assay. To quantify the absolute abundance of each unique TCRbeta CDR3 rearrangement, sequence reads were collapsed and filtered. For each sample, productive Simpson clonality was calculated by taking the square root of Simpson's diversity index across productive rearrangements. Held by TCRdb, this immuneACCESS table contains in-frame sequences only and omits some clones. Under half of the omission traces to an unresolved V gene where checked; the cause of the rest is unknown. V and J calls and clone size are as listed in that table; D and trimming were resolved from the DNA. For this sample there are 200,000 to 250,000 clones; approximately 79% appear just once. The ten top clones hold 4.5% to 5% of the sample.

The CDR3 contains 15 residues, cysteine and phenylalanine counted. Just CDR3 DNA is preserved here, 45 bases in frame from base 1. The germline V gene (reference sequence) gives CDR1 as LGHDT and CDR2 as YNNKEL. Trimming removed 0 bases from V and 6 bases from J, leaving 12 bases between the germline ends. Sequencing was performed on peripheral blood. The rearranged chain carries TRBV3-1 (or the pseudogene TRBV3-2) and TRBJ1-5, with a weak D call of TRBD1 (5 bases match). The receptor's source is a woman older than 75 with active or convalescent COVID-19. The CDR3 protein is CASSQDLSGVQPQHF. In nucleotide form, the sequence is TGTGCCAGCAGCCAAGATTTATCGGGGGTTCAGCCCCAGCATTTT.